One and the same sample provided the 14 T cell receptor beta chains below, sequenced in a study of blood T cell repertoires in COVID-19. Only in-frame clones appear in the TCRdb table, and some are missing; sequencing was by immunoSEQ multiplex PCR. The sample holds over 200,000 clones, 88% seen once. Sequencing input: PBMCs or T cells enriched from blood (not recorded which). The receptors were sampled from a woman in her twenties or thirties who had been exposed to COVID-19.

The V gene is TRBV28, the J gene TRBJ2-1; 9 nucleotides line up with TRBD2. CDR1 and CDR2 (germline): MDHEN, SYDVKM. The CDR3 extends over 15 amino acids. The V gene end was trimmed by 3 bases and the J gene end by 8 bases; junction bases not matched to a gene: 8. The CDR3 loop reads CASSLAASGTHEQFF. For the CDR3, the DNA is TGTGCCAGCAGTTTGGCTGCTAGCGGGACTCATGAGCAGTTCTTC.

The CDR3 DNA sequence: TGTGCCAGCAGCTCCCGGCGACTAGCGGGAGGTGTATGGAATGAGCAGTTCTTC. The encoded protein is CASSSRRLAGGVWNEQFF. J is TRBJ2-1 and V is TRBV9, with 13 bases fitting TRBD2. Trimming cost V 4 bases and J 7 bases; bases outside gene matches: 14. CDR3 length: 18 amino acids. Germline V lookup: CDR1 SGDLS, CDR2 YYNGEE. Complete variable domain (other parts from reference TRBV9 and TRBJ2-1): DSGVTQTPKHLITATGQRVTLRCSPRSGDLSVYWYQQSLDQGLQFLIQYYNGEERAKGNILERFSAQQFPDLHSELNLSSLELGDSALYFCASSSRRLAGGVWNEQFFGPGTRLTVL.

This chain joins TRBV5-6 and TRBJ1-5, with D tentatively TRBD1 (5 bases). Trimming pared 1 base from V and 6 bases from J, leaving 14 bases between. Germline V lookup: CDR1 SGHDT, CDR2 YYEEEE. The CDR3 is 15 residues long. The CDR3 DNA reads as TGTGCCAGCAGCTTGTTGCGGGGACGGACTCAGCCCCAGCATTTT. This gives the protein CASSLLRGRTQPQHF.

The chain employs TRBV28 and TRBJ1-4; 11 bases align to TRBD1. The CDR3 covers 15 residues. Per germline, CDR1 MDHEN and CDR2 SYDVKM. V shed 3 bases, J shed 8 bases, and the junction held 5 bases outside the gene matches. The CDR3 sequence is CASSFPGQGVEKLFF. CDR3 in DNA: TGTGCCAGCAGTTTTCCGGGACAGGGGGTAGAAAAACTGTTTTTT.

This chain connects TRBV5-1 to TRBJ1-4, with D hard to call. CDR1 is SGHRS, CDR2 YFSETQ, per germline. Deletions cut 2 bases from V and 8 bases from J, with 16 bases between. This CDR3 is 15 amino acids long. The CDR3 coding sequence is TGCGCCAGCAGCTTCAGCAACCTCGGAGGAGAAAAACTGTTTTTT. Translating it yields CASSFSNLGGEKLFF. Based on the CDR3 plus reference TRBV5-1 and TRBJ1-4, the full variable domain is KAGVTQTPRYLIKTRGQQVTLSCSPISGHRSVSWYQQTPGQGLQFLFEYFSETQRNKGNFPGRFSGRQFSNSRSEMNVSTLELGDSALYLCASSFSNLGGEKLFFGSGTQLSVL.

V and J are TRBV30 and TRBJ1-6, with D possibly being TRBD1 (6 bases). V was pared by 2 bases and J by 7 bases, with 9 bases between. Germline lookup yields CDR1 GTSNPN and CDR2 SVGIG (reference sequence). The length of the CDR3 is 13 residues. This CDR3 is CAWSPDRNSPLHF. DNA of the CDR3: TGTGCCTGGAGTCCGGACAGAAATTCACCCCTCCACTTT.

The V and J genes are TRBV5-6 and TRBJ2-7; TRBD2 matches at 7 bases. This CDR3 has 16 residues. Germline CDR1 SGHDT, CDR2 YYEEEE. Trimming removed 0 bases from V and 0 bases from J; junction bases left unmatched: 6. Here the CDR3 DNA reads TGTGCCAGCAGCTTGGGAGCGGGATGGAACTCCTACGAGCAGTACTTC. Residues: CASSLGAGWNSYEQYF.

The rearrangement joins TRBV12-3 or TRBV12-4 to TRBJ1-6; TRBD1 agrees at 7 bases. The CDR3 is made up of 13 amino acids. V shed 6 bases and J 7 bases; nucleotides not matched to a gene: 3. CDR3 bases: TGTGCCAGCAGGGAAGGGGGCAATTCACCCCTCCACTTT. It encodes CASREGGNSPLHF.

The chain combines TRBV5-1 with TRBJ1-4; perhaps TRBD1 as D (6 bases). V gave up 2 bases and J gave up 8 bases, with 16 bases separating them. The CDR3 has 15 amino acids. Germline CDR1 and CDR2: SGHRS and YFSETQ. DNA of the CDR3: TGCGCCAGCAGCTTTACCCAGGGGAGCTACGAAAAACTGTTTTTT. It yields the protein CASSFTQGSYEKLFF.

V is TRBV5-4 and J is TRBJ1-3, with D possibly being TRBD1 (6 bases). CDR1 is SGHNT and CDR2 is YYREEE in the germline V gene (reference sequence). The CDR3 totals 13 residues. V lost 3 bases, J lost 4 bases, and 8 bases lay in between. DNA of the CDR3: TGTGCCAGCAGCTACGACAGGGGAAACACCATATATTTT. Translated: CASSYDRGNTIYF.

V and J are TRBV5-1 and TRBJ1-2; 7 nucleotides agree with TRBD1. V lost 2 bases and J lost 5; bases outside the gene matches: 9. This CDR3 has 15 amino acids. Germline assignment: CDR1 SGHRS and CDR2 YFSETQ. Here the CDR3 DNA reads TGCGCCAGCAGCTTAGGACAGGCGACCGGGTATGGCTACACCTTC. Residues: CASSLGQATGYGYTF.

V is TRBV29-1 and J is TRBJ2-7; 10 bases match TRBD1. J gave up 2 bases and V 6 bases, and 7 bases lay outside the gene matches. Germline V gene sequence: CDR1 SQVTM, CDR2 ANQGSEA. This CDR3 has 14 amino acids. This CDR3 is CSVVGTGVAYEQYF. CDR3 DNA sequence: TGCAGCGTCGTCGGGACAGGGGTAGCCTACGAGCAGTACTTC.

The J gene is TRBJ2-2, the V gene TRBV20-1, with 13 bases aligning to TRBD2. V gave up 3 bases and J gave up 4 bases; unmatched junction bases: 2. Germline V gene data show CDR1 as DFQATT and CDR2 as SNEGSKA (reference sequence). There are 15 residues in the CDR3. CDR3 DNA sequence: TGCAGTGCTAGTGGACTAGCGGGAGTCACCGGGGAGCTGTTTTTT. Translated, it gives CSASGLAGVTGELFF.

This rearrangement joins TRBV28 to TRBJ1-4, with TRBD1 matching 8 bases. This CDR3 is 13 amino acids long. CDR1 is MDHEN, CDR2 SYDVKM, per germline. Losses at the gene ends were 7 bases for V and 4 bases for J; bases not matched to a gene: 2. The CDR3 reads CASTDRDNEKLFF. The CDR3 DNA sequence: TGTGCCAGCACGGACAGGGATAATGAAAAACTGTTTTTT.